This T cell receptor beta chain was identified during a study of shared clonotypes between healthy human individuals. This clone was recorded only once. This sample also contains other DNA sequences that code for the same CDR3. V dropped 6 bases and J dropped 3; count of bases not matched to a gene: 4. Germline V gene sequence: CDR1 MDHEN, CDR2 SYDVKM. The CDR3 runs to 14 residues. CD8 cells classed as naive were CD45RO-negative and positively selected for CCR7, excluding terminally differentiated effector memory CD45RA+ cells. In the authors' workflow: Junction-only sequences without quality scores were provided by ImmunoSEQ, so filtering was different. This table comes from immunoSEQ multiplex PCR, and its TCRdb copy is limited to in-frame clones, with some not included. The D gene and trimming were derived from the DNA, and the V and J assignments and clone size from that table. The sample holds over 2,000,000 clones; just under 95% are singletons and the top ten take around 1.8%.

The sequence was obtained from a man in his late teens or twenties in good health. Some clones in this sample may be carry-over from other donors' samples. What was sequenced was naive CD8+ T cells from PBMCs. The chain carries TRBV28 and TRBJ2-2, with TRBD1 matching 7 bases. CDR3 DNA sequence: TGTGCCAGCAGACCGGGACAGCACACCGGGGAGCTGTTTTTT. It yields the protein CASRPGQHTGELFF.